This T cell receptor (beta chain) was recovered during a study of molecular identifiers for immune sequencing clone quantification. Study-wide points: Among effectors, clones above 20 RNA copies held over 97% of molecules; among naive cells, under 1%.

Naive CD8 T cells were picked out by sorting for CD8+CD4-CCR7+CD45RA+. For this clonotype: Antigen specificity is unknown.

Methods described previously were used for bulk TCR libraries, and listed TCR primers were applied. TCRdb used MiXCR to reprocess the PCR reads, holding one entry per CDR3 protein. The sample has around 480,000 distinct CDR3 sequences, around a fifth seen once. After removal of 0 bases from V and 4 bases from J, the junction contained 7 bases not matched to a gene. This CDR3 region has 17 residues. The germline V gene encodes CDR1 MNHEY and CDR2 SVGEGT. Sample: naive CD8+ T cells from blood, with Jurkat cell RNA spiked in. The subset was: FACS-sorted CD8+CD4-CCR7+CD45RA+ naive T cells. The receptor was isolated from a human donor in good health. Some libraries in this study had Jurkat cell RNA spiked in. The gene calls are TRBV6-2 or TRBV6-3 and TRBJ2-3; TRBD2 matches 10 bases. CDR3 sequence (DNA): TGTGCCAGCAGTTACTCCCCAGCGGGAGGGCCGTCAGATACGCAGTATTTT. The encoded protein is CASSYSPAGGPSDTQYF.